There are a few counts of the clone carrying this TCR beta chain. The CDR3 is 14 residues long. Germline-derived CDR1 and CDR2 are MNHEY and SMNVEV (reference sequence). The V gene lost 4 bases and the J gene lost 5 bases, with 14 bases spanning the gap. Sample-barcoded 5' priming and a J-beta primer mix drove a second PCR of 7 to 11 cycles. TCRdb redid the calling of the 5' RACE reads with MiXCR, one entry per CDR3 protein. This sample has about 750,000 distinct CDR3 sequences, with approximately 55% found just once. The record originates from a study of blood T cells in healthy people across ages. Material for sequencing was blood. This sequence originates from an older man in good health. The genes are TRBV27 and TRBJ2-5, with D possibly matching TRBD1 (6 bases). DNA of the CDR3: TGTGCCAGCAGTTCCGGGACAAATGGGGAGACCCAGTACTTC. Translated, it gives CASSSGTNGETQYF.